This T cell receptor (beta chain) was captured in a study of OX40 agonist ivuxolimab in advanced cancers. Study-wide context: Treatment of patients was with ivuxolimab, an agonistic anti-OX40 (CD134) antibody. The study enrolled dose-escalation patients with hepatocellular carcinoma, melanoma, renal cell or head and neck cancer. Among those enrolled, mean age was around 55 years (range roughly 23 to 85) and 75% to 85% were male. Study-wide results and caveats: Dose levels from 0.1 to 3.0 mg/kg saw CD4+ and CD8+ blood T cells expand clonally by week 6.

Clones were read by immunoSEQ multiplex PCR, and TCRdb kept only the in-frame ones, dropping some. The sample records roughly 73,000 clones, approximately 81% being singletons. Comments on this clone: Its specificity is unknown.

This CDR3 region has 14 residues. Germline CDR1 reads SGHTA; CDR2 reads FQGNSA. The V gene end was trimmed by 1 base and the J gene end by 7 bases; junction bases not matched to a gene: 2. J is TRBJ2-1 and V is TRBV7-2; TRBD1 matches 9 bases. This clonotype originated in an adult with an advanced solid tumor such as melanoma, head and neck, liver or kidney cancer. Sequences were derived from CD4+ or CD8+ T cells sorted from blood, sampled in a trial of the OX40 agonist ivuxolimab. The CDR3 nucleotides are TGTGCCAGCAGCTTAGACAGGGGGCAGAATGAGCAGTTCTTC. Protein: CASSLDRGQNEQFF.